This entry features one T cell receptor beta chain sequence. The entry originates in a study of blood T cell repertoires in COVID-19. TCRdb's table, derived via immunoSEQ multiplex PCR, lists solely in-frame clones and lacks some. Among 150,000 to 200,000 clones listed, roughly 89% were seen once. The V and J ends lost 6 bases and 7 bases, in that order; junction bases with no gene match: 8. This CDR3 spans 13 amino acids. CDR1 is SEHNR and CDR2 is FQNEAQ in the germline V gene (reference sequence). Sequencing was performed on peripheral blood. V and J are TRBV7-9 and TRBJ1-1; 7 bases line up with TRBD1. The receptor was derived from a woman between 50 and 59 years old with acute or convalescent COVID-19. The CDR3 here is CASRIQRDSEAFF. CDR3 sequence (DNA): TGTGCCAGCAGGATTCAACGGGACAGTGAAGCTTTCTTT.